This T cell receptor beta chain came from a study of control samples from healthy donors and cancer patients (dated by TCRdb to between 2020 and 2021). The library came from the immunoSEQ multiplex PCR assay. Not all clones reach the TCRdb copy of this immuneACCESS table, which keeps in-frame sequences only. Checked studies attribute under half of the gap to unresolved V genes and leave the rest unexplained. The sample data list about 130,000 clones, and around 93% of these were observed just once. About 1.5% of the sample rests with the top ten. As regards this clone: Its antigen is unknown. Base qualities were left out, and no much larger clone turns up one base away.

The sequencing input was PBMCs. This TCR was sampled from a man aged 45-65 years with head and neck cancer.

In nucleotides, the sequence is TGCGCCAGCAGTGTCTCCGCCTACAATGAGCAGTTCTTC. Its translation is CASSVSAYNEQFF. The rearranged chain carries TRBV5-1 and TRBJ2-1; confidence is insufficient to name the D gene. CDR1 and CDR2, per the germline V gene, are SGHRS and YFSETQ. The CDR3 has 13 amino acids, counting the end cysteine and phenylalanine. Only the CDR3 region is kept as DNA, spanning 39 bases read in frame from base 1. V was cut back by 5 bases and J by 2 bases, leaving a gap of 8 bases between them.